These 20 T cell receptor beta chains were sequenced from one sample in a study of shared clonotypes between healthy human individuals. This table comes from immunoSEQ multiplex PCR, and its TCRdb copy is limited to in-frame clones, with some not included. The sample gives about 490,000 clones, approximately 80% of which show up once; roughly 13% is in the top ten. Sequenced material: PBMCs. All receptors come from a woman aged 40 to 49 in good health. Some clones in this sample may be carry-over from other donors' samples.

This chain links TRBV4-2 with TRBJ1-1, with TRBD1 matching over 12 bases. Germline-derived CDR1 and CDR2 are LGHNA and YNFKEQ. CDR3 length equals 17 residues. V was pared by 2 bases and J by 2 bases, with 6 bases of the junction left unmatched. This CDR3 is CASSQPGTGGFNTEAFF. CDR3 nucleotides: TGTGCCAGCAGCCAACCTGGGACAGGGGGCTTCAACACTGAAGCTTTCTTT.

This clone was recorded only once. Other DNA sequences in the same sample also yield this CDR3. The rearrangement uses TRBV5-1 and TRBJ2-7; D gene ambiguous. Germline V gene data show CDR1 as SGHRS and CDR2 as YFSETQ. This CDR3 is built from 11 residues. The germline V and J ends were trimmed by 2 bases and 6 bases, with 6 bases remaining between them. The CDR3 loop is CASSLEGEQYF. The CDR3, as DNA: TGCGCCAGCAGCTTAGAAGGCGAGCAGTACTTC. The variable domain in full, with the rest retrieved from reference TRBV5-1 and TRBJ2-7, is KAGVTQTPRYLIKTRGQQVTLSCSPISGHRSVSWYQQTPGQGLQFLFEYFSETQRNKGNFPGRFSGRQFSNSRSEMNVSTLELGDSALYLCASSLEGEQYFGPGTRLTVT.

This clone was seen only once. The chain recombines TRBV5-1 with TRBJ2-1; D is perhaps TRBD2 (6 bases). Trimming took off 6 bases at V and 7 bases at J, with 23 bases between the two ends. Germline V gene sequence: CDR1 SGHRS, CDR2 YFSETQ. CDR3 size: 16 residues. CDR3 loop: CASKQTRMVSMNEQFF. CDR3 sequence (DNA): TGCGCCAGCAAACAGACTAGGATGGTTTCGATGAATGAGCAGTTCTTC.

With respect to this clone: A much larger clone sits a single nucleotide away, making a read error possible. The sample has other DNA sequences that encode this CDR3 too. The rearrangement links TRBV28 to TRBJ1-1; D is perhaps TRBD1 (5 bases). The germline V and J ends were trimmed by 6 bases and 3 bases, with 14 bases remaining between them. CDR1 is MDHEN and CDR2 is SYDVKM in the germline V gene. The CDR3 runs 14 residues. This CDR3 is CASRHGTGHTEAFF. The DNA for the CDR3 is TGTGCCAGCAGGCATGGGACTGGTCACACTGAAGCTTTCTTT. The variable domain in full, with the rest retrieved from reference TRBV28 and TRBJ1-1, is DVKVTQSSRYLVKRTGEKVFLECVQDMDHENMFWYRQDPGLGLRLIYFSYDVKMKEKGDIPEGYSVSREKKERFSLILESASTNQTSMYLCASRHGTGHTEAFFGQGTRLTVV.

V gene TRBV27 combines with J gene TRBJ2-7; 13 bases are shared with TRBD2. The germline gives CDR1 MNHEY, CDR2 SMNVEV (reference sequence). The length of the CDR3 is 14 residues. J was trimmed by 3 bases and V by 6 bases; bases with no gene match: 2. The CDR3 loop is CASRGLAGYYEQYF. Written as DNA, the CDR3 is TGTGCCAGCAGGGGACTAGCGGGATACTACGAGCAGTACTTC.

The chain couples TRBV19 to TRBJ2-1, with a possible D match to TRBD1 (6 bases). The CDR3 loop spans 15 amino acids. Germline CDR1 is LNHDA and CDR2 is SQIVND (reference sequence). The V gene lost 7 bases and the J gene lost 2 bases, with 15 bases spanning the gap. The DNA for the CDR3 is TGTGCCAGTACGGCTCTTACAGGGACCTACAATGAGCAGTTCTTC. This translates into CASTALTGTYNEQFF.

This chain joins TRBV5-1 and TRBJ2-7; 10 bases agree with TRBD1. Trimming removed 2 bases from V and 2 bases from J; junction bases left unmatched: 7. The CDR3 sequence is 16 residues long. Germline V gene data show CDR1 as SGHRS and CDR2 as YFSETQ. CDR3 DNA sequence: TGCGCCAGCAGCTTTGACGGGACAGGGGATCCCTACGAGCAGTACTTC. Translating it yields CASSFDGTGDPYEQYF. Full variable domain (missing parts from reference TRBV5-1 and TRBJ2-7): KAGVTQTPRYLIKTRGQQVTLSCSPISGHRSVSWYQQTPGQGLQFLFEYFSETQRNKGNFPGRFSGRQFSNSRSEMNVSTLELGDSALYLCASSFDGTGDPYEQYFGPGTRLTVT.

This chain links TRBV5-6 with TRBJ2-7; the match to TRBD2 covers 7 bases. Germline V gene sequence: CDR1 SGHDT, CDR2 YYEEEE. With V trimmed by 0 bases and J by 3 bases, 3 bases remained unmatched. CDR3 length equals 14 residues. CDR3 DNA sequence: TGTGCCAGCAGCTTGGGAGGGAGGGACTACGAGCAGTACTTC. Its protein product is CASSLGGRDYEQYF. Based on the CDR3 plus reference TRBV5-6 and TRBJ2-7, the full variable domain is DAGVTQSPTHLIKTRGQQVTLRCSPKSGHDTVSWYQQALGQGPQFIFQYYEEEERQRGNFPDRFSGHQFPNYSSELNVNALLLGDSALYLCASSLGGRDYEQYFGPGTRLTVT.

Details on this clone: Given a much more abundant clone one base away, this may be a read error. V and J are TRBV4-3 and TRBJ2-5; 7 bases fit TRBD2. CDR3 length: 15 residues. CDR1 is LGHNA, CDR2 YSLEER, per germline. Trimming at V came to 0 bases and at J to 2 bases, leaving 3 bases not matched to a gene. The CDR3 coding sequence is TGCGCCAGCAGCCAAGATAAGCGGGGACAAGAGACCCAGTACTTC. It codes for CASSQDKRGQETQYF.

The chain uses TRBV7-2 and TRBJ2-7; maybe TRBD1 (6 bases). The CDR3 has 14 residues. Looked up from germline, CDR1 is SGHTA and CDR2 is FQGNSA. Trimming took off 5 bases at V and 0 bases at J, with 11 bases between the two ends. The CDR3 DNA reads TGTGCCAGCAGCACCGGACAGATCTCCTACGAGCAGTACTTC. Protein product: CASSTGQISYEQYF.

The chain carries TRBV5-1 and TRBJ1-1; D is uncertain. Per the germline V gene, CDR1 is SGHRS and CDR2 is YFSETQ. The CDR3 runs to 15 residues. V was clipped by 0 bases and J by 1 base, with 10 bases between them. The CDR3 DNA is TGCGCCAGCAGCTTGGCCGGCAGCGAGAACACTGAAGCTTTCTTT. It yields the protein CASSLAGSENTEAFF.

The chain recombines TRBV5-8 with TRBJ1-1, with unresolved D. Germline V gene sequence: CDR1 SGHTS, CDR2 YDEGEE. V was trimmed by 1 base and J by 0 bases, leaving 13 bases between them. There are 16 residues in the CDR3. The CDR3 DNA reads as TGTGCCAGCAGCTTGTACAGAAAATCTCTGAACACTGAAGCTTTCTTT. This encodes CASSLYRKSLNTEAFF.

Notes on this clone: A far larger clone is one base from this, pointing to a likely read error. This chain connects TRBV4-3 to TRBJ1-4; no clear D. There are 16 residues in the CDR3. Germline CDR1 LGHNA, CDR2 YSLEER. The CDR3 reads CASSQGRVVTNGKLFF. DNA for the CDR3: TGCGCCAGCAGCCAAGGTCGGGTCGTCACTAATGGAAAACTGTTTTTT.

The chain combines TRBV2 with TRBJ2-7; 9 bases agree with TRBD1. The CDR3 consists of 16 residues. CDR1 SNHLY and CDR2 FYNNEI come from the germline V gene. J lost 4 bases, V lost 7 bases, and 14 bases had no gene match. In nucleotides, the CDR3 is TGTGCCAGCACCAGAGGGGGGGGACAGGGAGTGTACGAGCAGTACTTC. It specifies CASTRGGGQGVYEQYF.

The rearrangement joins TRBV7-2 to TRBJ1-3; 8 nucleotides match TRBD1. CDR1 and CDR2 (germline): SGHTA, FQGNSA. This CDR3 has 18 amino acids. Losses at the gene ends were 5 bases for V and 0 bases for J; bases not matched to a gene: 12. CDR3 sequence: CASSRTAGQGFSGNTIYF. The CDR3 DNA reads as TGTGCCAGCAGCCGTACGGCCGGACAGGGCTTCTCTGGAAACACCATATATTTT. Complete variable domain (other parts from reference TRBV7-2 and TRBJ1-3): GAGVSQSPSNKVTEKGKDVELRCDPISGHTALYWYRQSLGQGLEFLIYFQGNSAPDKSGLPSDRFSAERTGGSVSTLTIQRTQQEDSAVYLCASSRTAGQGFSGNTIYFGEGSWLTVV.

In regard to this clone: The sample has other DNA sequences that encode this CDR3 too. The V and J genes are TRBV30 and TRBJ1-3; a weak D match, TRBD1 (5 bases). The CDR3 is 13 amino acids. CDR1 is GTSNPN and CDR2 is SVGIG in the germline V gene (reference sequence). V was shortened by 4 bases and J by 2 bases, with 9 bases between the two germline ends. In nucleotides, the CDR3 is TGTGCCTGGACACGGGGGACTGGAAACACCATATATTTT. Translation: CAWTRGTGNTIYF.

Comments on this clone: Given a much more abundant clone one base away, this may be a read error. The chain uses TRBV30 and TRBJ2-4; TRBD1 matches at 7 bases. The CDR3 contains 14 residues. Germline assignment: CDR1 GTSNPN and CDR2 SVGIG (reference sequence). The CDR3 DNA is TGTGCCTGGAGTCTCGGGACAGCCAAAAACGTTCAGTACTTC. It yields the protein CAWSLGTAKNVQYF.

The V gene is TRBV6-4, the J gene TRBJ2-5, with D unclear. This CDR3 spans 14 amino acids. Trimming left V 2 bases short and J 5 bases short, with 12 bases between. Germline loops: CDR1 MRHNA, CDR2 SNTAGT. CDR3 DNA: TGTGCCAGCAGTGACGACCTCGGGTGGGAGACCCAGTACTTC. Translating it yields CASSDDLGWETQYF.

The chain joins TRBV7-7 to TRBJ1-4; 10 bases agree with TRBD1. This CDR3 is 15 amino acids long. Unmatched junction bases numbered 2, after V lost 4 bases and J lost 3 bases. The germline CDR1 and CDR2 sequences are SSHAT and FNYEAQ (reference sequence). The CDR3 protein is CASSSGTGANEKLFF. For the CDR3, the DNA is TGTGCCAGCAGCTCCGGGACAGGGGCTAATGAAAAACTGTTTTTT.

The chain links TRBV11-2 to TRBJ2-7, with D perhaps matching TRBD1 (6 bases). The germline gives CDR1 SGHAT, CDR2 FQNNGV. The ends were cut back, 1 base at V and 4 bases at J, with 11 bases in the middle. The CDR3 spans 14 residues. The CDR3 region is CASSLGGTRYEQYF. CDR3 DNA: TGTGCCAGCAGCTTAGGGGGGACACGATACGAGCAGTACTTC.